A single sample is the source of the 18 T cell receptor beta chains below, sequenced in a study of shared clonotypes between healthy human individuals (TCRdb year 2020). The library came from the immunoSEQ multiplex PCR assay. The source is immuneACCESS, and TCRdb retained only in-frame sequences with V and J called. Part of the clones is not carried over; for the studies checked, unresolved V genes explain less than half of this, and the remainder is unexplained. Present in this sample are roughly 1,500,000 clones, around 98% of which were seen just once. Less than 0.55% of the sample goes to the ten largest clones. The sample comprised naive CD4+ T cells sorted from blood. In the paper's terms, the cell subset or site label means: CD45RA+ positively selected. The receptors stem from a man aged 25-45 years in good health.

The rearrangement joins TRBV30 to TRBJ1-1; tentatively, D is TRBD1 (5 bases). Trimming pared 6 bases from V and 6 bases from J, leaving 17 bases between. CDR1 is GTSNPN and CDR2 is SVGIG in the germline V gene (reference sequence). The CDR3 is 13 residues long. CDR3 region: CACTGPSHAEAFF. Here the CDR3 DNA reads TGTGCCTGTACGGGACCCTCGCACGCTGAAGCTTTCTTT.

This clone is a singleton in its sample. As DNA, the CDR3 is TGCGCCAGCAGCCCCGGACTAGCGGGGGGCAGCTCCTACAATGAGCAGTTCTTC. Translation gives CASSPGLAGGSSYNEQFF. This sequence joins TRBV4-3 and TRBJ2-1; 14 positions agree with TRBD2. J was trimmed by 0 bases and V by 4 bases; bases with no gene match: 5. Germline CDR1 reads LGHNA; CDR2 reads YSLEER. The CDR3 is 18 amino acids.

The J gene is TRBJ2-7, the V gene TRBV5-8, with 13 bases fitting TRBD2. The CDR3 extends over 16 amino acids. The trim removed 4 bases at V and 2 bases at J, leaving 6 bases unmatched. Germline CDR1 is SGHTS and CDR2 is YDEGEE. CDR3 nucleotides: TGTGCCAGCAGCGGACTAGCGGGAGATAGGACCTACGAGCAGTACTTC. Its translation is CASSGLAGDRTYEQYF.

DNA for the CDR3: TGTGCCTCCCTAGACCTATCCAATGAAGCTTTCTTT. Protein sequence: CASLDLSNEAFF. The chain is built from TRBV30 and TRBJ1-1, with D uncertain. The germline V and J ends were trimmed by 7 bases and 7 bases, with 16 bases remaining between them. From germline, CDR1 is GTSNPN and CDR2 SVGIG (reference sequence). The CDR3 contains 12 residues.

The chain links TRBV7-6 to TRBJ2-7; TRBD1 might be the D (6 bases). In germline, CDR1 is SGHVS, CDR2 FNYEAQ. V lost 4 bases and J lost 0, with 22 bases in between. The CDR3 loop spans 18 amino acids. The CDR3 DNA sequence: TGTGCCAGCAGCTCCCCACCCGGGACAAACCCTTTCTCCTACGAGCAGTACTTC. As protein: CASSSPPGTNPFSYEQYF. Full variable domain (remainder filled in from reference TRBV7-6 and TRBJ2-7): GAGVSQSPRYKVTKRGQDVALRCDPISGHVSLYWYRQALGQGPEFLTYFNYEAQQDKSGLPNDRFSAERPEGSISTLTIQRTEQRDSAMYRCASSSPPGTNPFSYEQYFGPGTRLTVT.

This clone appeared once. The J gene is TRBJ1-1, the V gene TRBV29-1, with a weak D call TRBD1 (5 bases). Germline-derived CDR1 and CDR2 are SQVTM and ANQGSEA. V shed 7 bases and J shed 1 base, with 13 bases lying between them. This CDR3 comprises 13 residues. DNA of the CDR3: TGCAGCGCCGAACGCCAGGGGAACACTGAAGCTTTCTTT. As protein: CSAERQGNTEAFF. Variable domain in full (rest from reference TRBV29-1 and TRBJ1-1): SAVISQKPSRDICQRGTSLTIQCQVDSQVTMMFWYRQQPGQSLTLIATANQGSEATYESGFVIDKFPISRPNLTFSTLTVSNMSPEDSSIYLCSAERQGNTEAFFGQGTRLTVV.

Worth noting for this clone: The junction departs from germline at one end; a sequencing error may be responsible. The rearrangement uses TRBV9 and TRBJ2-7; 8 nucleotides align to TRBD2. Germline values: CDR1 SGDLS, CDR2 YYNGEE. The CDR3 extends over 15 amino acids. The CDR3 DNA reads TGTGCCAGCACCGTAGGAAATAGCGGGATCTACGAGCAGTACTTC. Its translation: CASTVGNSGIYEQYF.

The gene calls are TRBV15 and TRBJ2-1; D perhaps matches TRBD2 (5 bases). The CDR3 runs to 14 residues. V lost 4 bases and J 7 bases, leaving 14 bases between the germline ends. Germline loops: CDR1 LNHNV, CDR2 YYDKDF (reference sequence). CDR3 region: CATSMSLEVNEQFF. CDR3 coding DNA: TGTGCCACCAGCATGAGCCTGGAGGTTAATGAGCAGTTCTTC.

This rearrangement joins TRBV15 to TRBJ2-6; no definite D call. This CDR3 has 18 amino acids. The ends were cut back, 4 bases at V and 0 bases at J, with 16 bases in the middle. Germline CDR1 is LNHNV and CDR2 is YYDKDF (reference sequence). The chain's CDR3 is CATSTAVGLSSGANVLTF. CDR3 DNA sequence: TGTGCCACCAGCACGGCAGTAGGTCTGAGCTCTGGGGCCAACGTCCTGACTTTC.

V gene TRBV4-1 combines with J gene TRBJ2-4; maybe TRBD1 (6 bases). Trimming left V 0 bases short and J 3 bases short, with 9 bases between. Germline CDR1 is MGHRA and CDR2 is YSYEKL. CDR3 length equals 15 residues. CDR3 sequence reads: CASSQEGALKNIQYF. As DNA, the CDR3 is TGCGCCAGCAGCCAAGAGGGGGCCCTCAAAAACATTCAGTACTTC.

V usage is TRBV11-2 and J usage is TRBJ2-5; 7 bases are shared with TRBD2. The trim removed 5 bases at V and 4 bases at J, leaving 7 bases unmatched. Germline CDR1 reads SGHAT; CDR2 reads FQNNGV. The CDR3 totals 14 residues. The CDR3 coding sequence is TGTGCCAGCAGCCTACTCGGACTAGGAGAGACCCAGTACTTC. This gives the protein CASSLLGLGETQYF.

The table lists this clone with a count of one. Distinct nucleotide sequences in the sample also encode this CDR3. This chain joins TRBV9 and TRBJ2-7; perhaps TRBD1 as D (6 bases). Germline loops: CDR1 SGDLS, CDR2 YYNGEE. This CDR3 is 14 amino acids long. V lost 0 bases and J 2 bases, leaving 9 bases between the germline ends. CDR3 coding DNA: TGTGCCAGCAGCGTAGGGACAGAAGCCTACGAGCAGTACTTC. The encoded protein is CASSVGTEAYEQYF.

V and J are TRBV5-1 and TRBJ2-7, with D perhaps assigned TRBD1 or TRBD2 (5 bases each). This CDR3 contains 14 residues. The germline V and J ends were trimmed by 9 bases and 7 bases, with 23 bases remaining between them. The germline gives CDR1 SGHRS, CDR2 YFSETQ. The CDR3 spells CATTPGPTSGEQYF. The CDR3 coding sequence is TGCGCCACCACCCCGGGGCCCACATCGGGTGAGCAGTACTTC.

The chain combines TRBV6-6 with TRBJ1-4; 7 bases align to TRBD1. The CDR3 has 13 amino acids. V shed 7 bases and J 4 bases; nucleotides not matched to a gene: 3. Germline loops: CDR1 MNHNY, CDR2 SVGAGI (reference sequence). CDR3 protein: CASTDRSNEKLFF. The CDR3 nucleotides read TGTGCCAGCACGGACAGGAGTAATGAAAAACTGTTTTTT.

This clone appeared once. The chain employs TRBV7-8 and TRBJ2-7; D remains ambiguous. CDR1 SGHVS and CDR2 FQNEAQ come from the germline V gene. Trimming shortened V by 2 bases and J by 1 base, and 9 bases separated the two germline ends. This CDR3 has 14 residues. CDR3 sequence reads: CASSLWVGSYEQYF. The CDR3 DNA reads as TGTGCCAGCAGCTTATGGGTCGGTTCCTACGAGCAGTACTTC. The whole variable domain, filled in from reference TRBV7-8 and TRBJ2-7, reads GAGVSQSPRYKVAKRGQDVALRCDPISGHVSLFWYQQALGQGPEFLTYFQNEAQLDKSGLPSDRFFAERPEGSVSTLKIQRTQQEDSAVYLCASSLWVGSYEQYFGPGTRLTVT.

V gene TRBV5-1 combines with J gene TRBJ2-2, with TRBD2 matching over 9 bases. CDR1 is SGHRS and CDR2 is YFSETQ in the germline V gene. The CDR3 consists of 16 residues. The V segment lost 2 bases and the J segment 1 base; nucleotides outside the gene matches: 3. The CDR3 coding sequence is TGCGCCAGCAGCTTCTCAGCGGGAGGGAACACCGGGGAGCTGTTTTTT. It translates to CASSFSAGGNTGELFF.

The genes are TRBV5-1 and TRBJ1-1; TRBD1 might be the D (6 bases). Looked up from germline, CDR1 is SGHRS and CDR2 is YFSETQ. The CDR3 runs 15 residues. The V end was cut by 5 bases, the J end by 0 bases, with 14 bases between. The CDR3 loop reads CASSFQGSLNTEAFF. Written as DNA, the CDR3 is TGCGCCAGCAGTTTCCAGGGGAGCCTGAACACTGAAGCTTTCTTT.

This sequence joins TRBV27 and TRBJ2-3; 12 nucleotides match TRBD2. V dropped 9 bases and J dropped 1; count of bases not matched to a gene: 5. The CDR3 is made up of 15 amino acids. Germline V gene data show CDR1 as MNHEY and CDR2 as SMNVEV (reference sequence). The CDR3 DNA reads as TGTGCCAGACGACTAGCGGGAGTCGGCACAGATACGCAGTATTTT. Its translation: CARRLAGVGTDTQYF.